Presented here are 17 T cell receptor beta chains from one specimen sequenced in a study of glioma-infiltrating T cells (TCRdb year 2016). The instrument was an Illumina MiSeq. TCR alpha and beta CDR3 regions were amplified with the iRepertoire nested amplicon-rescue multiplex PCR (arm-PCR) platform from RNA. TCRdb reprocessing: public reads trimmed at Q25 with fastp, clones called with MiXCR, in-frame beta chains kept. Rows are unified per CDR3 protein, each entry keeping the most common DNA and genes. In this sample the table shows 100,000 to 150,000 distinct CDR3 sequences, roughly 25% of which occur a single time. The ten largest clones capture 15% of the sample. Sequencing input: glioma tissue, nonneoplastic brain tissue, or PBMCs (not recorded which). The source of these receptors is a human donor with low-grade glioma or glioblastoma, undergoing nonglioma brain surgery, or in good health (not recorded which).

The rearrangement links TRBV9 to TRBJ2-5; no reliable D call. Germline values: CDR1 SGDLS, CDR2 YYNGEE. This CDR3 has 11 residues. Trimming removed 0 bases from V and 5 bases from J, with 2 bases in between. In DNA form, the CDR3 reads TGTGCCAGCAGCGTAGCTGAGACCCAGTACTTC. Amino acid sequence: CASSVAETQYF. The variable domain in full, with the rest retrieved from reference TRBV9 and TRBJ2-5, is DSGVTQTPKHLITATGQRVTLRCSPRSGDLSVYWYQQSLDQGLQFLIQYYNGEERAKGNILERFSAQQFPDLHSELNLSSLELGDSALYFCASSVAETQYFGPGTRLLVL.

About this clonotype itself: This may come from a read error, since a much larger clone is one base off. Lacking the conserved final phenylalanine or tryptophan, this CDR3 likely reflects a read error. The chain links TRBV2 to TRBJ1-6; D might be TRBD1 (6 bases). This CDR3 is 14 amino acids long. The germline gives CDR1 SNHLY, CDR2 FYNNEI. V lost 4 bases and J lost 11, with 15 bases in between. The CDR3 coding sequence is TGTGCCAGCAGTGCGATGACAGGTTCGACACCCCTCCACCTT. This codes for CASSAMTGSTPLHL.

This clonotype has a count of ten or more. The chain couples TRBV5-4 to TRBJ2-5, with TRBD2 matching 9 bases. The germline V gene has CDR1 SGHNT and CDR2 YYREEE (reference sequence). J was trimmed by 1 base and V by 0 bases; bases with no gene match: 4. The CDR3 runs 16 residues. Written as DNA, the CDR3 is TGTGCCAGCAGCTTGGGAAATAGCGGGAGCCAAGAGACCCAGTACTTC. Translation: CASSLGNSGSQETQYF.

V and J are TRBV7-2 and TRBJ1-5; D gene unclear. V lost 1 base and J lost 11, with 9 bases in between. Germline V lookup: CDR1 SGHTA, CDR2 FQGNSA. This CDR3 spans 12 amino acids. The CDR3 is CASSLDREAQHF. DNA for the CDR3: TGTGCCAGCAGCTTAGATCGGGAGGCCCAGCATTTT.

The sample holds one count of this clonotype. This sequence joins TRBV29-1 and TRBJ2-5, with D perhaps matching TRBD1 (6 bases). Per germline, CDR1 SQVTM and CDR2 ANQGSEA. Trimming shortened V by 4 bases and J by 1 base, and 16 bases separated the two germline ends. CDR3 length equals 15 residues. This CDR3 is CSVGGSSRGQETQYF. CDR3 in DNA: TGCAGCGTTGGGGGAAGTAGCAGGGGCCAAGAGACCCAGTACTTC. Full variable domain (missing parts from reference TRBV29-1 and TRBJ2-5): SAVISQKPSRDICQRGTSLTIQCQVDSQVTMMFWYRQQPGQSLTLIATANQGSEATYESGFVIDKFPISRPNLTFSTLTVSNMSPEDSSIYLCSVGGSSRGQETQYFGPGTRLLVL.

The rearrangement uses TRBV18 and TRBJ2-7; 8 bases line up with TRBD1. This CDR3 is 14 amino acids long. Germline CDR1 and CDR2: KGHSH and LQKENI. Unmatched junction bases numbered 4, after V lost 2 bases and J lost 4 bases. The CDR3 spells CASSPDQGAYEQYF. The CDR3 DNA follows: TGTGCCAGCTCACCAGATCAGGGGGCGTACGAGCAGTACTTC.

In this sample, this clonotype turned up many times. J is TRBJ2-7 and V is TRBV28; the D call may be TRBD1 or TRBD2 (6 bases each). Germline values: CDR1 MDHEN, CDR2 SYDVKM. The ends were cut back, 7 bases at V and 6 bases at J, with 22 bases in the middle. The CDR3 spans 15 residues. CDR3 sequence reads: CASTQGGTTLVEQYF. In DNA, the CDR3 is TGTGCCAGCACCCAAGGGGGGACCACACTTGTCGAGCAGTACTTC.

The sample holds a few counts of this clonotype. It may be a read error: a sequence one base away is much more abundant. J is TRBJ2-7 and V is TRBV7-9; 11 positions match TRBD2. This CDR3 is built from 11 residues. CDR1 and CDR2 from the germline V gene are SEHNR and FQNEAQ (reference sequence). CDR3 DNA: TGTGCCCGCAGCTCGGGACTAGCGGATTACTTC. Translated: CARSSGLADYF.

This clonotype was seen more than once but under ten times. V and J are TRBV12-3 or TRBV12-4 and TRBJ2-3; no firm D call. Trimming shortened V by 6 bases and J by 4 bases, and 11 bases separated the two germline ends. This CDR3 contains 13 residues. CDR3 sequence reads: CASSPVSPDTQYF. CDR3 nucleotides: TGTGCCAGCAGCCCTGTCAGCCCAGATACGCAGTATTTT.

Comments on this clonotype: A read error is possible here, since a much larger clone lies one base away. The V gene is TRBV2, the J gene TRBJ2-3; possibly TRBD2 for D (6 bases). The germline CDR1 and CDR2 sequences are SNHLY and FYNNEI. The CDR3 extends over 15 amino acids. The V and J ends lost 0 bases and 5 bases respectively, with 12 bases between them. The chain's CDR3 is CASSEARGGGDTQYF. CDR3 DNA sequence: TGTGCCAGCAGTGAAGCTAGGGGAGGAGGAGATACGCAGTATTTT.

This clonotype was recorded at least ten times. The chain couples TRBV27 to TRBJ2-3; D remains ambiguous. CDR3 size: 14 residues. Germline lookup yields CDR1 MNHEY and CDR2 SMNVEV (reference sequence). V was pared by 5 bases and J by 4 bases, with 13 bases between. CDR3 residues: CASSISGHADTQYF. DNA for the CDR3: TGTGCCAGCAGTATCTCGGGTCACGCAGATACGCAGTATTTT.

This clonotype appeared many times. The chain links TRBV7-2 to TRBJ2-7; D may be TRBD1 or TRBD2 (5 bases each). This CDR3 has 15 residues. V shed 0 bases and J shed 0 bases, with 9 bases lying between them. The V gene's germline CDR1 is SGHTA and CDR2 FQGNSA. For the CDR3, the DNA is TGTGCCAGCAGCTTAGCGGCAGGGAGCTCCTACGAGCAGTACTTC. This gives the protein CASSLAAGSSYEQYF.

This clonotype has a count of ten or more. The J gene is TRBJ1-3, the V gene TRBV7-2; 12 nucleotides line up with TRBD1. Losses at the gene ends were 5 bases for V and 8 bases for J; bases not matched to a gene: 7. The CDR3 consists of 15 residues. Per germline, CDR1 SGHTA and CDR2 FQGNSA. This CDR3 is CASSPGTGGRDTIYF. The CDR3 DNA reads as TGTGCCAGCAGCCCCGGGACAGGGGGCAGAGACACCATATATTTT.

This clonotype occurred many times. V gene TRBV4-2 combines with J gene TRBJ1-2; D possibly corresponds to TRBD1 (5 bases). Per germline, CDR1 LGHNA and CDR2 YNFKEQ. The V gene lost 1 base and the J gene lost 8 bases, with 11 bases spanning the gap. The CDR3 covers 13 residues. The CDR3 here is CASSQGYGAGYTF. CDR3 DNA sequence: TGTGCCAGCAGCCAAGGGTATGGGGCCGGCTACACCTTC.

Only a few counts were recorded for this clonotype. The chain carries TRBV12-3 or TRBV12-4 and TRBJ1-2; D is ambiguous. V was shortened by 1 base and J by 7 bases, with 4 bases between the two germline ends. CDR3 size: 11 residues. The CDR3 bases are TGTGCCAGCAGTTTAGAGGGTGGCTACACCTTC. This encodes CASSLEGGYTF.

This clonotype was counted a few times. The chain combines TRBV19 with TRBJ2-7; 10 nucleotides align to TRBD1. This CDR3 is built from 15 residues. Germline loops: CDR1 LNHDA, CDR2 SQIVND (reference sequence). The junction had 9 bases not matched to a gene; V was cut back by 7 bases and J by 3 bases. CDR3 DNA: TGTGCCAGTACCTCCGGACAGGGGGGGTTCTACGAGCAGTACTTC. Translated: CASTSGQGGFYEQYF.

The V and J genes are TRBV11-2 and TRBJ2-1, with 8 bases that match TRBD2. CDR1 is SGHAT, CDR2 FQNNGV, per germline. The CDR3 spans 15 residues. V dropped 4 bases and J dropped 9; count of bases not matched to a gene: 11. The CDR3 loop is CASSSREGQRGEQFF. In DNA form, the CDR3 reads TGTGCCAGCAGCTCACGGGAGGGCCAGAGGGGTGAGCAGTTCTTC.